This T cell receptor beta chain was identified during a study of T cell responses to AZD1222 COVID-19 vaccine. In this sample, this clone turned up once. The CDR3 has 14 residues. Produced via immunoSEQ multiplex PCR; TCRdb's table is partial and in-frame only. The sample includes under 200,000 clones, around nine tenths of them seen just once. This receptor was obtained from an adult in good health. The rearrangement uses TRBV21-1 and TRBJ1-5; TRBD1 is taken as the D call from the table, unchecked against the DNA. TRBV21-1 is shown as a pseudogene. The specimen was peripheral blood, collected on day 0 of AZD1222 vaccination. In DNA form, the CDR3 reads TGTGCCAGCAGCAAAGACAGGGGTAATCAGCCCCAGCATTTT. It codes for CASSKDRGNQPQHF.